Below, one TCR beta chain is given with its context. The antigen remains unidentified. A read error may produce the germline difference seen at one junction end. The data were obtained in a study of tumor and adjacent non-tumor tissue in lung cancer. Study background: Patients were aged roughly 30 to 76, about ten men and about five women, stage I to III. Study findings and constraints: TCR diversity was significantly greater in tumor than normal lung tissue.

No cell sorting was done before RNA was extracted from the tissue. The normal lung tissue was taken more than 3 cm from the tumor edge. Donors were chemotherapy-naive, newly diagnosed lung cancer surgical patients in China, August–late 2014. TCRbeta libraries were built with three rounds of nested PCR, modified from ARM-PCR. Via MiXCR, TCRdb re-called the multiplex PCR reads, giving one row per CDR3 protein. The table has 60,000 to 85,000 distinct CDR3 sequences, just over 75% seen once. Germline V CDR1 and CDR2: SGHDT, YYEEEE. This CDR3 contains 15 residues. The V gene is TRBV5-6, the J gene TRBJ2-3; D is unclear. This clonotype was obtained from a man aged 70 or older with non-small cell lung cancer. Sample: distant non-tumor lung tissue. CDR3 coding DNA: TGTGCCAGCAGCTTGGGCCCGCGAAGTGCAGATACCCAGTATTTT. Protein: CASSLGPRSADTQYF. Full variable domain (missing parts from reference TRBV5-6 and TRBJ2-3): DAGVTQSPTHLIKTRGQQVTLRCSPKSGHDTVSWYQQALGQGPQFIFQYYEEEERQRGNFPDRFSGHQFPNYSSELNVNALLLGDSALYLCASSLGPRSADTQYFGPGTRLTVL.